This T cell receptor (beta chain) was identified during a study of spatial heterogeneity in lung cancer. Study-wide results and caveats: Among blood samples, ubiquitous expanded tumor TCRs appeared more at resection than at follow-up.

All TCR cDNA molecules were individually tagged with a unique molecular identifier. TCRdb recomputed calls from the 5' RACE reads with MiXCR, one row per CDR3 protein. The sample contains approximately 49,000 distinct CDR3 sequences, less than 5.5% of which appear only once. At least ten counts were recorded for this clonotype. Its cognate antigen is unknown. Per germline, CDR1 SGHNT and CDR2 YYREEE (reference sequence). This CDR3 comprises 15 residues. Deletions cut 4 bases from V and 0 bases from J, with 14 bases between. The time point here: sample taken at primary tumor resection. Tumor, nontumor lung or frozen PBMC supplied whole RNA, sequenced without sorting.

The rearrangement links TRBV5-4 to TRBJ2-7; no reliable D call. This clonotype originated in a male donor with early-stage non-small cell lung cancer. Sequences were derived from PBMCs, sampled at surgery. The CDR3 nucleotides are TGTGCCAGCAGCCACACGGCTTCACCCTCCTACGAGCAGTACTTC. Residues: CASSHTASPSYEQYF.